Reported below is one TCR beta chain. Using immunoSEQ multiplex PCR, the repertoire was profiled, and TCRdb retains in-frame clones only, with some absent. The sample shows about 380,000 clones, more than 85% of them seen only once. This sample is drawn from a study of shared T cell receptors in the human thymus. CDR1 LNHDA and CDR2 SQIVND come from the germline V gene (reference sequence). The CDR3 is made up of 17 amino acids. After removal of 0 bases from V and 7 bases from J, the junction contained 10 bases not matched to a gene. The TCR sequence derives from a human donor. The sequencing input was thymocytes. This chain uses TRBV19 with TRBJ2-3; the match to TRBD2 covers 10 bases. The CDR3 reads CASSIDRAPSGSNTQYF. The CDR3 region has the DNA TGTGCCAGTAGTATAGATAGAGCGCCTAGCGGGAGTAATACGCAGTATTTT.